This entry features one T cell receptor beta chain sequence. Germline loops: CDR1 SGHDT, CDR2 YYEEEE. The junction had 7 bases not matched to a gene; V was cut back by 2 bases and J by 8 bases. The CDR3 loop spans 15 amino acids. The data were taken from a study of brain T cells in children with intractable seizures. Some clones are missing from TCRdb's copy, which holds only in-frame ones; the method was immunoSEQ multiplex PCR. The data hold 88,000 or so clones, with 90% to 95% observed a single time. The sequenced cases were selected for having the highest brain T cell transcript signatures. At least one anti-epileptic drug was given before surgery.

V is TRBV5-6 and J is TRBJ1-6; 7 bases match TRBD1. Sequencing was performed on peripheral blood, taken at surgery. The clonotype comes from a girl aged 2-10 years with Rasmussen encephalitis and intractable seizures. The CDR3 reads CASSFSGGGHSPLHF. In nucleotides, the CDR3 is TGTGCCAGCAGCTTTTCAGGGGGAGGGCATTCACCCCTCCACTTT.